A selection of T cell receptor beta chains follows, all from one sample in a study of shared clonotypes between healthy human individuals. The table came from immunoSEQ multiplex PCR; TCRdb's copy has only in-frame clones and leaves some out. The profile shows some 1,400,000 clones, roughly 95% of them singletons. The sequenced sample consisted of naive CD4+ T cells sorted from blood. These receptors all come from a man under 40 in good health. CDR3s include the opening cysteine and the closing phenylalanine or tryptophan. Each record gives: V gene, J gene, clone size, D gene, CDR3 DNA, CDR3 protein. The D gene is left open where the match is weak. Where a row states a size, it is once, few, many or the class of an expanded clone; other rows omit it.

TRBV5-1,TRBJ2-7,NA,NA,TGCGCCAGCAGCTTTGGGAGCTCCAGCTCCTACGAGCAGTACTTC,CASSFGSSSSYEQYF
TRBV28,TRBJ1-2,NA,NA,TGTGCCAGCAGTTTGGGGGGGGAGCATGGCTACACCTTC,CASSLGGEHGYTF
TRBV5-5,TRBJ2-5,NA,NA,TGTGCCAGCAGCTTGGCGGGATACAGGAGATCGGGGGAGACCCAGTACTTC,CASSLAGYRRSGETQYF
TRBV28,TRBJ2-5,NA,NA,TGTGCCAGCAGTTTCGATCTCCAAAGGGGCCAAGAGACCCAGTACTTC,CASSFDLQRGQETQYF
TRBV7-9,TRBJ2-7,NA,NA,TGTGCCAGCAGCTTAGTTCTGGGTAGGAGCTCCTACGAGCAGTACTTC,CASSLVLGRSSYEQYF
TRBV19,TRBJ2-7,NA,TRBD1,TGTGCCAGTAGTATAAGTTTCGCAGGGGGATACTACGAGCAGTACTTC,CASSISFAGGYYEQYF
TRBV14,TRBJ1-3,once,NA,TGTGCCAGCAGCCTTTCAGGACGTTACTCTGGAAACACCATATATTTT,CASSLSGRYSGNTIYF
TRBV7-6,TRBJ2-2,NA,TRBD1,TGTGCCAGCAGCCTTGACAGGGGTCGCGGTAGCGGGGAGCTGTTTTTT,CASSLDRGRGSGELFF
TRBV6-4,TRBJ1-2,NA,TRBD1,TGTGCCAGCAGGGACCTATCGACAGGGGGTAACTATGGCTACACCTTC,CASRDLSTGGNYGYTF
TRBV7-8,TRBJ1-2,NA,NA,TGTGCCAGCAGCCTAGGGAGCGGGACAATAATAGCTTCTAACTATGGCTACACCTTC,CASSLGSGTIIASNYGYTF
TRBV28,TRBJ2-3,NA,TRBD2,TGTGCCAGCAGTTCCCAGCGGGACGGCGCAGATACGCAGTATTTT,CASSSQRDGADTQYF